What follows describes a single T cell receptor beta chain. This sample is part of a study of T cell changes during pregnancy in multiple sclerosis. Using immunoSEQ multiplex PCR, the repertoire was profiled, and TCRdb retains in-frame clones only, with some absent. This sample yields around 15,000 clones, of which roughly 86% are seen a single time; 8% to 10% belongs to the top ten. The material sequenced was CD8+ T cells from peripheral blood mononuclear cells, taken in the second trimester of pregnancy. This sequence was found in a female donor in good health, enrolled as a control in a pregnancy study.

For the CDR3, the DNA is TGTGCCACCAGCAAAGTTGGACAGGGGGCCGCCTACGAGCAGTACTTC. Translation gives CATSKVGQGAAYEQYF. V and J are TRBV15 and TRBJ2-7, with 11 bases fitting TRBD1. The CDR3 is made up of 16 amino acids. V shed 4 bases and J 2 bases; nucleotides not matched to a gene: 7. The germline V gene has CDR1 LNHNV and CDR2 YYDKDF (reference sequence). Combining the CDR3 with reference TRBV15 and TRBJ2-7 gives the whole variable domain DAMVIQNPRYQVTQFGKPVTLSCSQTLNHNVMYWYQQKSSQAPKLLFHYYDKDFNNEADTPDNFQSRRPNTSFCFLDIRSPGLGDTAMYLCATSKVGQGAAYEQYFGPGTRLTVT.